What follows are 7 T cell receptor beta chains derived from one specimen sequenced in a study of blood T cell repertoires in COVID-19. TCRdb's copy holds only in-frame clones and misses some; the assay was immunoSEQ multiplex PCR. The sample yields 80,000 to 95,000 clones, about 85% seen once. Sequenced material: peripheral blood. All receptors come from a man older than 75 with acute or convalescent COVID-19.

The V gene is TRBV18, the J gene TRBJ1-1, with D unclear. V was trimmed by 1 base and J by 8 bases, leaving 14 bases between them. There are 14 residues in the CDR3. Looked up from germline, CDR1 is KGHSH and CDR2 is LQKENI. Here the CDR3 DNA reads TGTGCCAGCTCACCACAATCGGTCCCGGGGGAAGCTTTCTTT. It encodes CASSPQSVPGEAFF.

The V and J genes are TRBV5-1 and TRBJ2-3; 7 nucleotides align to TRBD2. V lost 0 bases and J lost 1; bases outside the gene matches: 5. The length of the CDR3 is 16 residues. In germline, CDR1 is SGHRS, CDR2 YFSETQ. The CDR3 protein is CASSLAGGFGTDTQYF. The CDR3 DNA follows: TGCGCCAGCAGCTTGGCCGGGGGGTTCGGCACAGATACGCAGTATTTT.

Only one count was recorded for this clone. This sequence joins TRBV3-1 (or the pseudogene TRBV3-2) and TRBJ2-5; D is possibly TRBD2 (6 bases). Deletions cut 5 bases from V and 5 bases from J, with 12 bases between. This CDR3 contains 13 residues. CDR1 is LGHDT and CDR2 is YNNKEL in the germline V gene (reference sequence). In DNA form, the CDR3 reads TGTGCCAGCAGCGCCGGGAGAACGGAGACCCAGTACTTC. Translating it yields CASSAGRTETQYF.

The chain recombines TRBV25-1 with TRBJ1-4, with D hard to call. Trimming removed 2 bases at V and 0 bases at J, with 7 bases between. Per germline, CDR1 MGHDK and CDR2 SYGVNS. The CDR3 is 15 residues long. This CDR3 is CASSELMTTNEKLFF. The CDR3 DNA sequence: TGTGCCAGCAGTGAACTAATGACAACTAATGAAAAACTGTTTTTT.

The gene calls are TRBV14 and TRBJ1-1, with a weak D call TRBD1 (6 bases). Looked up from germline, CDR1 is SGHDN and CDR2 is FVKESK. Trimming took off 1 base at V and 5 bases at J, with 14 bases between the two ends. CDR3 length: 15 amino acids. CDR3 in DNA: TGTGCCAGCAGCCAAGTAGGGGGATTTGGGACTGAAGCTTTCTTT. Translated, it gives CASSQVGGFGTEAFF.

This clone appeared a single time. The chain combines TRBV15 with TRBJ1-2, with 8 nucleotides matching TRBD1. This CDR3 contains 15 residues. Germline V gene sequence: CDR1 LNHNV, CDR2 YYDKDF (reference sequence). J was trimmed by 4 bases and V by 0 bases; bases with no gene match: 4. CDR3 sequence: CATSRDLGTGYGYTF. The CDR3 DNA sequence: TGTGCCACCAGCAGAGATCTAGGGACAGGCTATGGCTACACCTTC.

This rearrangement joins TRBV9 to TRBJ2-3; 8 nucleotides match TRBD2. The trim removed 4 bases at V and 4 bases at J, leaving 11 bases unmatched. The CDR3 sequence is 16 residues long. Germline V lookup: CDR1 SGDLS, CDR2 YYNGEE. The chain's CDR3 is CASSPGGSGAADTQYF. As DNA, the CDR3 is TGTGCCAGCAGCCCAGGTGGTAGCGGGGCCGCAGATACGCAGTATTTT.